One sample yielded the 5 T cell receptor beta chains listed below, sequenced in a study of cytomegalovirus exposure and HLA in healthy donors. Method: immunoSEQ multiplex PCR; TCRdb's copy keeps in-frame clones and lacks some. The table has about 200,000 clones, around four fifths seen once. Source material: PBMCs. The receptors originated from a woman aged 18-29 years in good health and CMV-seronegative.

The V call is TRBV29-1, the J call TRBJ2-4; D call uncertain. This CDR3 has 14 amino acids. Trimming pared 7 bases from V and 0 bases from J, leaving 13 bases between. Germline CDR1 and CDR2: SQVTM and ANQGSEA. CDR3 amino acids: CSGSTGLAKNIQYF. The CDR3, as DNA: TGCAGCGGATCAACGGGTTTAGCCAAAAACATTCAGTACTTC.

The gene calls are TRBV28 and TRBJ1-3; D unclear. Trimming shortened V by 2 bases and J by 0 bases, and 17 bases separated the two germline ends. The V gene's germline CDR1 is MDHEN and CDR2 SYDVKM. The CDR3 contains 18 residues. In DNA, the CDR3 is TGTGCCAGCAGTTTACATCCGATCCAGACCGCCTCTGGAAACACCATATATTTT. This sequence encodes CASSLHPIQTASGNTIYF.

This clone has a handful of counts. The V and J genes are TRBV18 and TRBJ2-7, with D possibly being TRBD2 (5 bases). Germline V gene data show CDR1 as KGHSH and CDR2 as LQKENI. The CDR3 extends over 11 amino acids. Trimming cost V 4 bases and J 5 bases, with 6 bases left between them. This CDR3 reads CASSRGDEQYF. The CDR3 coding sequence is TGTGCCAGCTCACGGGGAGACGAGCAGTACTTC.

This clone has just one count. V usage is TRBV19 and J usage is TRBJ1-5; TRBD1 aligns across 7 bases. After removal of 9 bases from V and 6 bases from J, the junction contained 14 bases not matched to a gene. Germline V gene data show CDR1 as LNHDA and CDR2 as SQIVND (reference sequence). The CDR3 consists of 15 residues. As DNA, the CDR3 is TGTGCCAGCCTAGGGGGCGCGGATAATGGTCAGCCCCAGCATTTT. Translated, it gives CASLGGADNGQPQHF.

V and J are TRBV15 and TRBJ2-7; 10 bases align to TRBD1. Trimming cost V 2 bases and J 1 base; bases outside gene matches: 11. CDR1 LNHNV and CDR2 YYDKDF come from the germline V gene (reference sequence). The CDR3 length is 18 residues. The CDR3 DNA reads TGTGCCACCAGCAGACCCAGTTCCGGGACAGGGGAATCCTACGAGCAGTACTTC. This gives the protein CATSRPSSGTGESYEQYF.